What follows are 6 T cell receptor beta chains derived from one specimen sequenced in a study of T-cell reconstitution after alpha-beta-depleted transplantation in children. The TCRbeta library incorporated unique molecular identifiers. One entry per CDR3 protein results from TCRdb running MiXCR on the PCR reads. Of roughly 15,000 distinct CDR3 sequences detected, around 5.8% appear once; the ten largest clones hold around 6.9%. Sequences were derived from PBMCs, sampled before TCRalphabeta/CD19-depleted stem cell transplant. Every receptor here comes from a boy aged 5-17 years with acute lymphoblastic leukemia, due to receive a stem cell transplant.

This clonotype was counted ten times or more. CDR3 sequence: CASRDRGLPRDQPQHF. For the CDR3, the DNA is TGTGCCAGCAGGGACAGGGGGCTACCTCGCGATCAGCCCCAGCATTTT. The gene calls are TRBV6-2 or TRBV6-3 and TRBJ1-5; 11 bases line up with TRBD1. The CDR3 loop spans 16 amino acids. V gave up 6 bases and J gave up 5 bases; unmatched junction bases: 9. Germline values: CDR1 MNHEY, CDR2 SVGEGT.

There are many counts of this clonotype. This sequence joins TRBV7-2 and TRBJ1-2; D gene uncertain. V was clipped by 6 bases and J by 8 bases, with 22 bases between them. Germline V gene data show CDR1 as SGHTA and CDR2 as FQGNSA. This CDR3 spans 15 amino acids. The CDR3 DNA reads as TGTGCCAGCAGTCCTCGGACGAGGAGTTTAACGGGCTACACCTTC. Translated: CASSPRTRSLTGYTF.

This clonotype was detected ten times or more. The chain employs TRBV5-6 and TRBJ2-7; D gene ambiguous. Deletions cut 4 bases from V and 5 bases from J, with 10 bases between. The germline CDR1 and CDR2 sequences are SGHDT and YYEEEE. This CDR3 spans 12 amino acids. The chain's CDR3 is CASSMLGDEQYF. The CDR3 DNA reads as TGTGCCAGCAGCATGCTTGGGGACGAGCAGTACTTC.

The sample holds many counts of this clonotype. The chain joins TRBV6-2 or TRBV6-3 to TRBJ2-3; D ambiguous. The V end lost 2 bases, the J end lost 6 bases, and 12 bases lay between the germline ends. Germline CDR1 is MNHEY and CDR2 is SVGEGT. The CDR3 has 14 amino acids. CDR3 region: CASSYIRSPDTQYF. The DNA for the CDR3 is TGTGCCAGCAGTTACATTCGCTCCCCGGATACGCAGTATTTT.

In its sample, this clonotype was seen many times. This chain connects TRBV3-1 to TRBJ2-4; 9 bases are a match to TRBD2. This CDR3 comprises 14 residues. V was pared by 0 bases and J by 8 bases, with 2 bases of the junction left unmatched. CDR1 LGHDT and CDR2 YNNKEL come from the germline V gene (reference sequence). Written as DNA, the CDR3 is TGTGCCAGCAGCCAAGACGGGACTAGCTACATTCAGTACTTC. The encoded protein is CASSQDGTSYIQYF.

This clonotype has ten or more counts. The chain employs TRBV29-1 and TRBJ2-3; 10 nucleotides align to TRBD1. The V segment lost 3 bases and the J segment 4 bases; nucleotides outside the gene matches: 19. From germline, CDR1 is SQVTM and CDR2 ANQGSEA. CDR3 length: 19 residues. In DNA form, the CDR3 reads TGCAGCGTTGACCTGCCCGACAGGGGGCGCCTTTTGAGGGCAGATACGCAGTATTTT. Protein: CSVDLPDRGRLLRADTQYF.